Below are 28 T cell receptor beta chains sequenced from a single sample in a study of blood T cell repertoires in COVID-19. Clones were sequenced by immunoSEQ multiplex PCR, and TCRdb holds only the in-frame ones, with some missing. The table records roughly 140,000 clones, 85% of them present only once. Sample: PBMCs or T cells enriched from blood (not recorded which). These TCRs come from a woman between 40 and 50 years old who had recovered from COVID-19.

This chain connects TRBV3-1 (or the pseudogene TRBV3-2) to TRBJ2-2, with a weak D call TRBD2 (5 bases). CDR1 and CDR2 from the germline V gene are LGHDT and YNNKEL (reference sequence). CDR3 length: 12 amino acids. Trimming stripped 2 bases from V and 7 bases from J, with 5 bases between. CDR3: CASSQSGGELFF. The DNA of the CDR3 is TGTGCCAGCAGCCAAAGCGGCGGGGAGCTGTTTTTT.

The chain combines TRBV7-3 with TRBJ2-1; the D is unclear. The length of the CDR3 is 11 residues. CDR1 is SGHTA, CDR2 FQGTGA, per germline. The V gene lost 5 bases and the J gene lost 14 bases, with 13 bases spanning the gap. DNA for the CDR3: TGTGCCAGCAGCCCCACAGAGAGTAAGTTCTTC. Amino acids: CASSPTESKFF.

The V call is TRBV7-9, the J call TRBJ2-1, with 8 bases fitting TRBD1. The CDR3 totals 16 residues. CDR1 is SEHNR and CDR2 is FQNEAQ in the germline V gene (reference sequence). V was clipped by 1 base and J by 8 bases; unmatched bases: 10. The CDR3 reads CASSLGQRTGSDEQFF. The CDR3 bases are TGTGCCAGCAGCTTAGGGCAGCGGACAGGGTCCGATGAGCAGTTCTTC. The whole variable domain, filled in from reference TRBV7-9 and TRBJ2-1, reads DTGVSQNPRHKITKRGQNVTFRCDPISEHNRLYWYRQTLGQGPEFLTYFQNEAQLEKSRLLSDRFSAERPKGSFSTLEIQRTEQGDSAMYLCASSLGQRTGSDEQFFGPGTRLTVL.

The chain employs TRBV3-1 (or the pseudogene TRBV3-2) and TRBJ2-5; TRBD1 matches at 12 bases. The trim removed 4 bases at V and 6 bases at J, leaving 6 bases unmatched. Germline assignment: CDR1 LGHDT and CDR2 YNNKEL (reference sequence). This CDR3 contains 15 residues. CDR3 amino acids: CASSPGTGGTQTQYF. In DNA form, the CDR3 reads TGTGCCAGCAGCCCGGGGACAGGGGGCACGCAGACCCAGTACTTC.

This sequence joins TRBV6-5 and TRBJ1-1; D possibly corresponds to TRBD1 (6 bases). The length of the CDR3 is 15 residues. Deletions cut 7 bases from V and 6 bases from J, with 21 bases between. The germline V gene has CDR1 MNHEY and CDR2 SVGAGI. The CDR3 is CASTSGGAMSPEAFF. The CDR3 DNA follows: TGTGCCAGCACCTCCGGGGGGGCGATGTCCCCTGAAGCTTTCTTT.

This clone has only one observation. The CDR3 DNA sequence: TGTGCCTGGAGTGGGGGGGACTCCTACAATGAGCAGTTCTTC. Its protein product is CAWSGGDSYNEQFF. This chain uses TRBV30 with TRBJ2-1; D perhaps matches TRBD2 (6 bases). The CDR3 length is 14 residues. The V end was cut by 1 base, the J end by 0 bases, with 7 bases between. Germline V gives CDR1 GTSNPN, CDR2 SVGIG (reference sequence).

This clone was counted once. This chain links TRBV9 with TRBJ2-6; 7 positions match TRBD1. This CDR3 is built from 17 residues. V gave up 4 bases and J gave up 0 bases; unmatched junction bases: 7. Per germline, CDR1 SGDLS and CDR2 YYNGEE. The CDR3 DNA sequence: TGTGCCAGCAGCACGCGACAGGGTCGCTCTGGGGCCAACGTCCTGACTTTC. Its protein product is CASSTRQGRSGANVLTF.

The sample holds a few counts of this clone. The V gene is TRBV4-1, the J gene TRBJ1-3; 8 nucleotides match TRBD1. The CDR3 runs to 16 residues. Germline V gene lookup returns CDR1 MGHRA and CDR2 YSYEKL. Trimming took 3 bases from V and 4 from J; bases not matched to a gene: 8. CDR3 region: CASSQNQGARGNTIYF. As DNA, the CDR3 is TGCGCCAGCAGCCAGAACCAGGGGGCGAGGGGAAACACCATATATTTT.

This chain joins TRBV29-1 and TRBJ1-2; 8 bases align to TRBD1. Germline-derived CDR1 and CDR2 are SQVTM and ANQGSEA. With V trimmed by 7 bases and J by 3 bases, 4 bases remained unmatched. This CDR3 has 12 amino acids. CDR3 loop: CSAVDRDYGYTF. In DNA form, the CDR3 reads TGCAGCGCTGTGGACAGGGACTATGGCTACACCTTC. The full variable domain, with the rest looked up from reference TRBV29-1 and TRBJ1-2, is SAVISQKPSRDICQRGTSLTIQCQVDSQVTMMFWYRQQPGQSLTLIATANQGSEATYESGFVIDKFPISRPNLTFSTLTVSNMSPEDSSIYLCSAVDRDYGYTFGSGTRLTVV.

The gene calls are TRBV12-3 or TRBV12-4 and TRBJ1-4, with TRBD1 as a possible D gene (5 bases). The length of the CDR3 is 13 residues. Trimming removed 4 bases at V and 11 bases at J, with 14 bases between. CDR3 protein: CASSSGFGGKLFF. CDR3 DNA sequence: TGTGCCAGCAGTTCAGGGTTTGGTGGGAAACTGTTTTTT.

This chain connects TRBV7-9 to TRBJ2-3; D possibly corresponds to TRBD2 (6 bases). V lost 5 bases and J 6 bases, leaving 21 bases between the germline ends. Germline V gene lookup returns CDR1 SEHNR and CDR2 FQNEAQ (reference sequence). CDR3 size: 16 residues. The CDR3 DNA sequence: TGTGCCAGCAGCCCACCTCTCCGGGACTTCCCGGATACGCAGTATTTT. It encodes CASSPPLRDFPDTQYF.

V usage is TRBV18 and J usage is TRBJ1-3; D possibly corresponds to TRBD1 (6 bases). CDR3 length: 15 residues. Between the trimmed V and J ends, which lost 1 base and 0 bases, there was a span of 7 bases. CDR1 is KGHSH and CDR2 is LQKENI in the germline V gene. CDR3 sequence: CASSPQDSSGNTIYF. DNA of the CDR3: TGTGCCAGCTCACCACAGGACAGCTCTGGAAACACCATATATTTT.

The chain recombines TRBV5-1 with TRBJ2-3; no clear D gene. The germline CDR1 and CDR2 sequences are SGHRS and YFSETQ. This CDR3 comprises 15 residues. V was pared by 5 bases and J by 2 bases, with 15 bases between. The CDR3 loop is CASRELSEYTDTQYF. CDR3 coding DNA: TGCGCCAGCAGAGAACTATCGGAATACACAGATACGCAGTATTTT.

This clone was counted at least ten times. This chain connects TRBV28 to TRBJ1-4, with 8 nucleotides matching TRBD1. CDR3 length: 15 residues. The germline gives CDR1 MDHEN, CDR2 SYDVKM. V was clipped by 3 bases and J by 12 bases; unmatched bases: 12. DNA for the CDR3: TGTGCCAGCAGTTTGGGGGACCTGGACAGGGAGCAACTGTTTTTT. Its translation is CASSLGDLDREQLFF.

V gene TRBV5-6 combines with J gene TRBJ2-5; TRBD1 matches 10 bases. The germline V gene encodes CDR1 SGHDT and CDR2 YYEEEE. The V gene end was trimmed by 4 bases and the J gene end by 3 bases; junction bases not matched to a gene: 3. This CDR3 has 14 amino acids. In DNA form, the CDR3 reads TGTGCCAGCAGCCGGGACAGGGGAAAAGAGACCCAGTACTTC. Its protein is CASSRDRGKETQYF.

The chain employs TRBV3-1 (or the pseudogene TRBV3-2) and TRBJ2-2; 9 nucleotides agree with TRBD1. CDR3 length equals 19 residues. Looked up from germline, CDR1 is LGHDT and CDR2 is YNNKEL (reference sequence). V was clipped by 5 bases and J by 5 bases; unmatched bases: 18. The CDR3: CASSYGQGSPIEGTGELFF. CDR3 nucleotides: TGTGCCAGCAGCTATGGACAGGGGTCCCCTATCGAAGGGACCGGGGAGCTGTTTTTT.

The chain recombines TRBV6-5 with TRBJ2-5; no reliable D call. The CDR3 runs to 12 residues. Per the germline V gene, CDR1 is MNHEY and CDR2 is SVGAGI. With 10 bases removed from V and 5 bases from J, the gap between germline ends came to 14 bases. The CDR3 DNA sequence: TGTGCCACCTCGGGTGTTTGGGAGACCCAGTACTTC. Its protein is CATSGVWETQYF.

The chain combines TRBV25-1 with TRBJ2-1; D is ambiguous. This CDR3 has 12 residues. The germline V gene has CDR1 MGHDK and CDR2 SYGVNS. Trimming left V 8 bases short and J 4 bases short, with 9 bases between. CDR3 loop: CASFTLYNEQFF. CDR3 nucleotide sequence: TGTGCCAGCTTCACTTTATACAATGAGCAGTTCTTC.

V and J are TRBV27 and TRBJ1-5; 8 nucleotides agree with TRBD1. Trimming at V came to 6 bases and at J to 5 bases, leaving 9 bases not matched to a gene. The CDR3 is made up of 15 amino acids. CDR1 is MNHEY, CDR2 SMNVEV, per germline (reference sequence). The CDR3 DNA is TGTGCCAGCAGCCCGACAGGGGAGCGTGATCAGCCCCAGCATTTT. Translating gives CASSPTGERDQPQHF.

CDR3: CAISELGGEQYF. The CDR3 DNA sequence: TGTGCCATCAGTGAGTTAGGGGGCGAGCAGTACTTC. The chain combines TRBV10-3 with TRBJ2-7, with D possibly matching TRBD1 (6 bases). This CDR3 has 12 residues. The V and J ends lost 1 base and 6 bases respectively, with 7 bases between them. The germline gives CDR1 ENHRY, CDR2 SYGVKD.

In this sample, this clone turned up a few times. The genes are TRBV30 and TRBJ2-7; 9 positions match TRBD2. V shed 4 bases, J shed 3 bases, and the junction held 7 bases outside the gene matches. The CDR3 spans 14 residues. CDR1 and CDR2 from the germline V gene are GTSNPN and SVGIG (reference sequence). The CDR3 coding sequence is TGTGCCTGGATGTTAGCGGGAGAGGGCTACGAGCAGTACTTC. It codes for CAWMLAGEGYEQYF.

The V gene is TRBV10-3, the J gene TRBJ1-2, with 8 bases identical to TRBD1. The CDR3 is 14 amino acids. V lost 3 bases, J lost 4 bases, and 4 bases stayed unmatched. Germline V gives CDR1 ENHRY, CDR2 SYGVKD. For the CDR3, the DNA is TGTGCCATCAGTGACCCGGGACAGGCCTATGGCTACACCTTC. Its protein product is CAISDPGQAYGYTF.

The chain carries TRBV13 and TRBJ1-1; D is uncertain. CDR3 length: 13 amino acids. V dropped 1 base and J dropped 3 bases, with 6 bases sitting between them. Germline loops: CDR1 PRHDT, CDR2 FYEKMQ (reference sequence). The CDR3 here is CASSLAQYTEAFF. The DNA of the CDR3 is TGTGCCAGCAGCTTAGCCCAATACACTGAAGCTTTCTTT.

The chain has TRBV6-5 and TRBJ2-2, with 9 bases identical to TRBD2. The CDR3 has 16 residues. V shed 4 bases, J shed 1 base, and the junction held 4 bases outside the gene matches. Germline CDR1 reads MNHEY; CDR2 reads SVGAGI. The CDR3 DNA is TGTGCCAGCAGTTCTCTTAGCGGGAGGAACACCGGGGAGCTGTTTTTT. Amino acid sequence: CASSSLSGRNTGELFF.

This rearrangement joins TRBV25-1 to TRBJ1-2; no reliable D call. The V end was cut by 3 bases, the J end by 4 bases, with 12 bases between. Looked up from germline, CDR1 is MGHDK and CDR2 is SYGVNS. This CDR3 is built from 14 residues. The CDR3 protein is CASSEPDDIYGYTF. In DNA, the CDR3 is TGTGCCAGCAGTGAGCCCGATGACATCTATGGCTACACCTTC.

The chain joins TRBV5-1 to TRBJ2-7, with 10 bases identical to TRBD1. The CDR3 loop spans 15 amino acids. The trim removed 0 bases at V and 3 bases at J, leaving 3 bases unmatched. Germline V CDR1 and CDR2: SGHRS, YFSETQ. Here the CDR3 reads CASSLGQGAFYEQYF. CDR3 nucleotides: TGCGCCAGCAGCTTGGGACAGGGGGCTTTCTACGAGCAGTACTTC.

The chain combines TRBV7-3 with TRBJ1-5; 9 bases agree with TRBD1. V shed 5 bases, J shed 9 bases, and the junction held 5 bases outside the gene matches. The CDR3 runs 13 residues. CDR1 is SGHTA and CDR2 is FQGTGA in the germline V gene. The CDR3 DNA follows: TGTGCCAGCAGCCCGGACAGGGGTGGGCCCCAGCATTTT. It codes for CASSPDRGGPQHF. Full variable domain (missing parts from reference TRBV7-3 and TRBJ1-5): GAGVSQTPSNKVTEKGKYVELRCDPISGHTALYWYRQSLGQGPEFLIYFQGTGAADDSGLPNDRFFAVRPEGSVSTLKIQRTERGDSAVYLCASSPDRGGPQHFGDGTRLSIL.

This clone was seen just once. The rearrangement uses TRBV6-6 and TRBJ2-1; weak D call: TRBD2 (6 bases). The germline gives CDR1 MNHNY, CDR2 SVGAGI (reference sequence). This CDR3 contains 13 residues. The V end was cut by 5 bases, the J end by 9 bases, with 14 bases between. This CDR3 is CASSPQLAGEQFF. In DNA form, the CDR3 reads TGTGCCAGCAGTCCACAACTAGCTGGTGAGCAGTTCTTC.